This TCR beta chain comes out of a study of T-cell reconstitution after alpha-beta-depleted transplantation in children. Study outcomes and limitations: Reports say that about two months after transplant, the alpha-beta T cells came out of several hundred graft clones that had expanded. The authors attributed T-cell counts and diversity one year after transplant mostly to newly produced T cells.

Between the trimmed V and J ends, which lost 7 bases and 4 bases, there was a span of 16 bases. CDR1 LNHDA and CDR2 SQIVND come from the germline V gene (reference sequence). The CDR3 extends over 15 amino acids. Unique molecular identifiers featured in how the TCRbeta library was prepared. TCRdb re-derived calls from the PCR reads in MiXCR, one entry per CDR3 protein. In the table there are 750,000 to 950,000 distinct CDR3 sequences, 15% to 20% of which are singletons. A few counts support this clonotype. Its specificity is not known. This TCR came from a male patient between 5 and 17 years old who had a stem cell transplant for acute lymphoblastic leukemia, so the T cells may come from the graft donor. Sequences were derived from PBMCs, mostly from graft donor cells, sampled 360 days after TCRalphabeta/CD19-depleted stem cell transplant. V gene TRBV19 combines with J gene TRBJ1-4; D might be TRBD1 (6 bases). The CDR3 DNA reads TGTGCCAGTAAAGACAGGCCGGCCCTTAATGAAAAACTGTTTTTT. This codes for CASKDRPALNEKLFF.